This entry lists 10 T cell receptor beta chains sequenced from one sample in a study of blood T cell repertoires in COVID-19. Data came from immunoSEQ multiplex PCR; TCRdb stores just in-frame clones and leaves some out. This sample has more than 200,000 clones; more than 75% occur once, and the top ten carry 7.2%. The source material was PBMCs or T cells enriched from blood (not recorded which). The receptor source for this set is a man aged 25-45 years in a cohort exposed to, infected with or recovered from COVID-19 (not recorded which).

The chain uses TRBV4-1 and TRBJ1-3, with D hard to call. The ends were cut back, 0 bases at V and 3 bases at J, with 9 bases in the middle. CDR1 is MGHRA, CDR2 YSYEKL, per germline. The CDR3 has 15 residues. The CDR3 DNA is TGCGCCAGCAGCCAAGATACCGGTGATGGAAACACCATATATTTT. Amino acids: CASSQDTGDGNTIYF.

This sequence joins TRBV19 and TRBJ2-7; D unresolved. Germline V gives CDR1 LNHDA, CDR2 SQIVND (reference sequence). CDR3 length equals 15 residues. The germline V and J ends were trimmed by 8 bases and 3 bases, with 20 bases remaining between them. This chain's CDR3 is CASSPSPGRNYEQYF. The CDR3 region has the DNA TGTGCCAGTTCGCCTTCCCCGGGTAGGAACTACGAGCAGTACTTC.

The chain uses TRBV15 and TRBJ1-2, with 7 bases lining up with TRBD1. J gave up 4 bases and V 0 bases, and 26 bases lay outside the gene matches. Germline assignment: CDR1 LNHNV and CDR2 YYDKDF (reference sequence). The CDR3 is made up of 22 amino acids. CDR3 sequence (DNA): TGTGCCACCAGCAGAGATAAGGAGTGGACAAAGGGGGCTCGGTCATGGGCCTATGGCTACACCTTC. It encodes CATSRDKEWTKGARSWAYGYTF.

In this sample, this clone turned up once. This rearrangement joins TRBV27 to TRBJ1-5, with D maybe TRBD1 (5 bases). The V and J ends lost 6 bases and 11 bases respectively, with 14 bases between them. Germline-derived CDR1 and CDR2 are MNHEY and SMNVEV (reference sequence). The CDR3 sequence is 12 residues long. CDR3 region: CASRDVPGAQHF. The DNA of the CDR3 is TGTGCCAGCAGGGACGTCCCGGGGGCCCAGCATTTT.

The V and J genes are TRBV7-6 and TRBJ1-5; the match to TRBD1 covers 8 bases. J lost 1 base, V lost 2 bases, and 4 bases had no gene match. The CDR3 spans 16 residues. Looked up from germline, CDR1 is SGHVS and CDR2 is FNYEAQ. In nucleotides, the CDR3 is TGTGCCAGCAGCTTATATCAGGGGGCCAGCAATCAGCCCCAGCATTTT. Its translation is CASSLYQGASNQPQHF.

Written as DNA, the CDR3 is TGTGCCAGAAGCTTGGTCCGGGAGGACAATCAGCCCCAGCATTTT. Translating it yields CARSLVREDNQPQHF. This chain connects TRBV5-3 to TRBJ1-5; no firm D call. TRBV5-3 is classed as an ORF, of uncertain function. The CDR3 covers 15 residues. Trimming removed 0 bases at V and 3 bases at J, with 10 bases between.

This clone was counted a single time. The chain is built from TRBV6-5 and TRBJ2-7; D is unclear. V was pared by 1 base and J by 0 bases, with 13 bases between. Germline loops: CDR1 MNHEY, CDR2 SVGAGI. The CDR3 totals 16 residues. CDR3 in amino acids: CASSYFSGGYSYEQYF. CDR3 in DNA: TGTGCCAGCAGTTACTTCTCCGGCGGATACTCCTACGAGCAGTACTTC.

This clone was observed a handful of times. This chain joins TRBV29-1 and TRBJ2-1; the D is unclear. This CDR3 is built from 12 residues. In germline, CDR1 is SQVTM, CDR2 ANQGSEA. The V gene lost 5 bases and the J gene lost 4 bases, with 9 bases spanning the gap. CDR3 sequence reads: CSVKTNYNEQFF. The CDR3 DNA reads TGCAGCGTTAAGACAAATTACAATGAGCAGTTCTTC.

This clone occurred a few times. The chain joins TRBV4-1 to TRBJ2-1; 11 bases line up with TRBD2. V lost 4 bases to trimming and J lost 0 bases; unmatched junction nucleotides: 2. Germline CDR1 and CDR2: MGHRA and YSYEKL. The CDR3 length is 16 residues. Here the CDR3 DNA reads TGCGCCAGCAGCCTTACTAGCGGGAGCTCCTACAATGAGCAGTTCTTC. Translation gives CASSLTSGSSYNEQFF.

This chain uses TRBV2 with TRBJ2-3; D uncertain. Deletions cut 2 bases from V and 4 bases from J, with 10 bases between. Germline V gene data show CDR1 as SNHLY and CDR2 as FYNNEI. This CDR3 has 14 residues. The CDR3 region is CASSEWQFSDTQYF. CDR3 nucleotide sequence: TGTGCCAGCAGTGAATGGCAGTTCTCAGATACGCAGTATTTT. Complete variable domain (other parts from reference TRBV2 and TRBJ2-3): EPEVTQTPSHQVTQMGQEVILRCVPISNHLYFYWYRQILGQKVEFLVSFYNNEISEKSEIFDDQFSVERPDGSNFTLKIRSTKLEDSAMYFCASSEWQFSDTQYFGPGTRLTVL.